A single sample is the source of the 26 T cell receptor beta chains below, sequenced in a study of shared clonotypes between healthy human individuals. Libraries were prepared by immunoSEQ multiplex PCR; TCRdb keeps only in-frame clonotypes and omits some of them. Of about 2.4 million clones in the sample, around 90% were seen once. Material: naive CD4+ T cells sorted from blood. Subset given: CD45RA+ positively selected. The receptors originated from a man between 18 and 35 years old in good health.

The chain couples TRBV5-4 to TRBJ2-1; 10 bases are shared with TRBD2. V shed 5 bases and J 8 bases; nucleotides not matched to a gene: 13. Germline CDR1 reads SGHNT; CDR2 reads YYREEE (reference sequence). This CDR3 comprises 16 residues. The DNA of the CDR3 is TGTGCCAGCAGTCCCGACTTAGCGGGGGGTCAGTATGAGCAGTTCTTC. Protein sequence: CASSPDLAGGQYEQFF. Supplemented by reference TRBV5-4 and TRBJ2-1, the full variable domain reads ETGVTQSPTHLIKTRGQQVTLRCSSQSGHNTVSWYQQALGQGPQFIFQYYREEENGRGNFPPRFSGLQFPNYSSELNVNALELDDSALYLCASSPDLAGGQYEQFFGPGTRLTVL.

This chain uses TRBV9 with TRBJ1-3; 7 positions match TRBD1. The CDR3 length is 14 residues. The germline CDR1 and CDR2 sequences are SGDLS and YYNGEE. After removal of 1 base from V and 8 bases from J, the junction contained 6 bases not matched to a gene. The CDR3 nucleotides read TGTGCCAGCAGCGTACAGGGGGGCTCAGACACCATATATTTT. Protein product: CASSVQGGSDTIYF.

The V gene is TRBV6-6, the J gene TRBJ1-1; D is unclear. This CDR3 comprises 13 residues. Germline V gene lookup returns CDR1 MNHNY and CDR2 SVGAGI (reference sequence). V was shortened by 4 bases and J by 7 bases, with 13 bases between the two germline ends. The CDR3 loop is CASSSLGRFEAFF. CDR3 DNA sequence: TGTGCCAGCAGTTCCCTCGGTCGGTTTGAAGCTTTCTTT.

V gene TRBV9 combines with J gene TRBJ1-2; 8 bases align to TRBD1. Per the germline V gene, CDR1 is SGDLS and CDR2 is YYNGEE. The trim removed 4 bases at V and 4 bases at J, leaving 6 bases unmatched. This CDR3 is 14 amino acids long. The CDR3 nucleotides are TGTGCCAGCAGCCGACAGGGGCCACTCTATGGCTACACCTTC. Translation gives CASSRQGPLYGYTF. Supplemented by reference TRBV9 and TRBJ1-2, the full variable domain reads DSGVTQTPKHLITATGQRVTLRCSPRSGDLSVYWYQQSLDQGLQFLIQYYNGEERAKGNILERFSAQQFPDLHSELNLSSLELGDSALYFCASSRQGPLYGYTFGSGTRLTVV.

The chain links TRBV18 to TRBJ2-3; tentatively, D is TRBD1 (6 bases). CDR3 length: 17 amino acids. Trimming cost V 0 bases and J 2 bases, with 15 bases left between them. Germline CDR1 and CDR2: KGHSH and LQKENI. The DNA of the CDR3 is TGTGCCAGCTCACCACCCCAAAGGGGGTTTAACACAGATACGCAGTATTTT. Translation gives CASSPPQRGFNTDTQYF.

V usage is TRBV5-1 and J usage is TRBJ2-7; 11 bases match TRBD1. There are 15 residues in the CDR3. Germline V lookup: CDR1 SGHRS, CDR2 YFSETQ. With V trimmed by 3 bases and J by 3 bases, 5 bases remained unmatched. CDR3 sequence: CASSSRTGGYYEQYF. In DNA form, the CDR3 reads TGCGCCAGCAGCTCTAGGACAGGGGGCTACTACGAGCAGTACTTC.

This chain links TRBV7-2 with TRBJ1-2; D is unclear. This CDR3 contains 18 residues. V shed 5 bases and J shed 1 base, with 23 bases lying between them. CDR1 and CDR2 (germline): SGHTA, FQGNSA. CDR3 nucleotides: TGTGCCAGCAGCGGCAGATCCGGGCCCTCTCTCATTAACTATGGCTACACCTTC. This encodes CASSGRSGPSLINYGYTF. Using reference TRBV7-2 and TRBJ1-2 for the parts outside the CDR3, the full variable domain is GAGVSQSPSNKVTEKGKDVELRCDPISGHTALYWYRQSLGQGLEFLIYFQGNSAPDKSGLPSDRFSAERTGGSVSTLTIQRTQQEDSAVYLCASSGRSGPSLINYGYTFGSGTRLTVV.

The chain employs TRBV11-2 and TRBJ1-3; 10 positions match TRBD1. The ends lost 5 bases at V and 3 bases at J; junction bases unmatched: 4. CDR3 length: 15 amino acids. The germline V gene has CDR1 SGHAT and CDR2 FQNNGV. This CDR3 reads CASSPRDRGGNTIYF. The CDR3 DNA sequence: TGTGCCAGCAGCCCGCGGGACAGGGGTGGAAACACCATATATTTT.

The CDR3 region is CASSFRDRGLYNEKLFF. CDR3 coding DNA: TGTGCCAGCAGTTTCCGGGACAGGGGGCTTTATAATGAAAAACTGTTTTTT. The genes are TRBV28 and TRBJ1-4; TRBD1 aligns across 12 bases. With 3 bases clipped from V and 4 bases from J, the junction kept 6 bases outside the gene matches. The CDR3 length is 17 residues. Germline assignment: CDR1 MDHEN and CDR2 SYDVKM.

This clone was seen only once. The V and J genes are TRBV28 and TRBJ1-6; TRBD1 agrees at 7 bases. From germline, CDR1 is MDHEN and CDR2 SYDVKM. V gave up 5 bases and J gave up 10 bases; unmatched junction bases: 8. The CDR3 is made up of 14 amino acids. Here the CDR3 reads CASSITGALSPLHF. The DNA for the CDR3 is TGTGCCAGCAGTATTACAGGGGCATTATCACCCCTCCACTTT.

This clone was seen just once. The chain employs TRBV18 and TRBJ2-1, with 9 bases lining up with TRBD2. The CDR3 runs 15 residues. The J segment lost 2 bases and the V segment lost 2 bases, leaving 1 base of the junction unmatched. CDR1 KGHSH and CDR2 LQKENI come from the germline V gene. The CDR3 DNA reads as TGTGCCAGCTCACCAAGCGGGAGGCCCTACAATGAGCAGTTCTTC. This translates into CASSPSGRPYNEQFF.

This clone came up once. The V call is TRBV30, the J call TRBJ1-6; 8 bases fit TRBD1. The CDR3 is 16 amino acids. Germline trimming cut 2 bases from V and 9 bases from J; bases unmatched to any gene: 12. CDR1 GTSNPN and CDR2 SVGIG come from the germline V gene (reference sequence). The CDR3 DNA reads TGTGCCTGGAGTCGGCAGGGGGCCCAAGTCGGTTCACCCCTCCACTTT. Translated, it gives CAWSRQGAQVGSPLHF.

The chain links TRBV19 to TRBJ2-1; D not resolved. V was cut by 4 bases and J by 0 bases, with 10 bases left in between. Germline CDR1 and CDR2: LNHDA and SQIVND (reference sequence). The CDR3 consists of 15 residues. The CDR3 protein is CASSSIKGSYNEQFF. The CDR3 DNA reads TGTGCCAGTAGTAGCATAAAGGGCTCCTACAATGAGCAGTTCTTC.

The chain has TRBV6-5 and TRBJ2-7; 11 bases agree with TRBD1. J lost 5 bases, V lost 5 bases, and 5 bases had no gene match. From germline, CDR1 is MNHEY and CDR2 SVGAGI. The CDR3 loop spans 14 amino acids. The CDR3 DNA is TGTGCCAGCAGTCGCGGACAGGGGGCCAACGAGCAGTACTTC. Translating it yields CASSRGQGANEQYF.

V is TRBV6-5 and J is TRBJ1-2; TRBD1 might be the D (5 bases). The CDR3 has 15 residues. The V gene lost 0 bases and the J gene lost 8 bases, with 16 bases spanning the gap. The germline gives CDR1 MNHEY, CDR2 SVGAGI. The CDR3 loop is CASSYSSVGRGGYTF. CDR3 DNA sequence: TGTGCCAGCAGTTACTCGAGTGTGGGGCGAGGGGGCTACACCTTC.

This chain links TRBV6-1 with TRBJ2-7, with a weak D call TRBD1 (6 bases). The CDR3 has 15 residues. Germline CDR1 and CDR2: MNHNS and SASEGT. The V gene lost 3 bases and the J gene lost 2 bases, with 14 bases spanning the gap. The CDR3 protein is CASSEQGQEPYEQYF. CDR3 coding DNA: TGTGCCAGCAGTGAGCAGGGGCAAGAACCCTACGAGCAGTACTTC.

This chain uses TRBV6-1 with TRBJ2-1; 8 nucleotides line up with TRBD1. The junction had 6 bases not matched to a gene; V was cut back by 7 bases and J by 4 bases. Looked up from germline, CDR1 is MNHNS and CDR2 is SASEGT. CDR3 length: 14 residues. CDR3 amino acids: CASIRTGQYNEQFF. The CDR3 DNA reads TGTGCCAGCATAAGGACAGGGCAGTACAATGAGCAGTTCTTC.

The chain carries TRBV5-1 and TRBJ2-3; 9 bases line up with TRBD1. Germline CDR1 SGHRS, CDR2 YFSETQ. The trim removed 4 bases at V and 3 bases at J, leaving 15 bases unmatched. This CDR3 has 18 residues. The CDR3: CASSANSAGQGTTDTQYF. The CDR3 DNA reads as TGCGCCAGCAGCGCTAATTCAGCAGGACAGGGGACGACAGATACGCAGTATTTT.

The V gene is TRBV6-6, the J gene TRBJ2-5, with D hard to call. V was cut by 2 bases and J by 5 bases, with 6 bases left in between. The CDR3 spans 12 residues. Germline loops: CDR1 MNHNY, CDR2 SVGAGI (reference sequence). As DNA, the CDR3 is TGTGCCAGCAGTTACGATGGGGAGACCCAGTACTTC. Translating gives CASSYDGETQYF.

This chain uses TRBV6-1 with TRBJ2-3; 7 bases are a match to TRBD2. The junction had 8 bases not matched to a gene; V was cut back by 8 bases and J by 0 bases. CDR1 and CDR2 from the germline V gene are MNHNS and SASEGT. The CDR3 sequence is 15 residues long. In DNA form, the CDR3 reads TGTGCCAGCTCCGAGCGGGGCCGTAGCACAGATACGCAGTATTTT. It codes for CASSERGRSTDTQYF.

This chain links TRBV7-3 with TRBJ2-7; 10 bases map to TRBD1. Per the germline V gene, CDR1 is SGHTA and CDR2 is FQGTGA. J was trimmed by 4 bases and V by 3 bases; bases with no gene match: 3. The CDR3 sequence is 14 residues long. CDR3 sequence reads: CASSFGQGGYEQYF. CDR3 DNA sequence: TGTGCCAGCAGCTTTGGACAGGGGGGTTACGAGCAGTACTTC.

The rearrangement joins TRBV6-1 to TRBJ1-4, with D hard to call. The CDR3 runs to 12 residues. The V gene's germline CDR1 is MNHNS and CDR2 SASEGT. The germline V and J ends were trimmed by 4 bases and 5 bases, with 5 bases remaining between them. The CDR3, as DNA: TGTGCCAGCAGTGGGTTAAATGAAAAACTGTTTTTT. Its protein product is CASSGLNEKLFF.

This rearrangement joins TRBV7-9 to TRBJ2-1; 9 positions agree with TRBD1. The CDR3 sequence is 17 residues long. Germline V gene lookup returns CDR1 SEHNR and CDR2 FQNEAQ (reference sequence). The J segment lost 1 base and the V segment lost 6 bases, leaving 10 bases of the junction unmatched. CDR3 bases: TGTGCCAGCAGGGCGCCGTTGACAGGGGGTTCCTACAATGAGCAGTTCTTC. It is translated as CASRAPLTGGSYNEQFF.

This rearrangement joins TRBV18 to TRBJ2-7, with 7 positions matching TRBD2. V dropped 4 bases and J dropped 5; count of bases not matched to a gene: 2. The CDR3 is 12 residues long. CDR1 KGHSH and CDR2 LQKENI come from the germline V gene. CDR3 DNA sequence: TGTGCCAGCTCACAACGGGGGGACGAGCAGTACTTC. Amino acids: CASSQRGDEQYF.

V is TRBV30 and J is TRBJ1-6; TRBD1 might be the D (5 bases). CDR1 is GTSNPN, CDR2 SVGIG, per germline (reference sequence). The ends were cut back, 3 bases at V and 9 bases at J, with 24 bases in the middle. This CDR3 has 17 amino acids. This CDR3 is CAWRDIQYRRLGSPLHF. CDR3 nucleotide sequence: TGTGCCTGGAGGGATATACAATACAGGCGGCTCGGTTCACCCCTCCACTTT.

The chain is built from TRBV7-3 and TRBJ2-3, with D unclear. The CDR3 is made up of 16 amino acids. CDR1 is SGHTA and CDR2 is FQGTGA in the germline V gene. V was cut by 3 bases and J by 0 bases, with 13 bases left in between. The CDR3 coding sequence is TGTGCCAGCAGCTTGGGTCCGGCTACCAGCACAGATACGCAGTATTTT. Protein: CASSLGPATSTDTQYF.